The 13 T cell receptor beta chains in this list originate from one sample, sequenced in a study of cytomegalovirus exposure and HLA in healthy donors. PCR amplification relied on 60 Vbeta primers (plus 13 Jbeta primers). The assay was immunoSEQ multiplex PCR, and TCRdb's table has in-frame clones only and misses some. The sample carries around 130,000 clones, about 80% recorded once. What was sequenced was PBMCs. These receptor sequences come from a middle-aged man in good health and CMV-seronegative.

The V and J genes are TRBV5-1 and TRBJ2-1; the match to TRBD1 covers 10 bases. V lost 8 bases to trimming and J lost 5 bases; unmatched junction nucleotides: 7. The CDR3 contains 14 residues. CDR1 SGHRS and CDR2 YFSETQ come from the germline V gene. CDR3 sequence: CASKEGQGHNEQFF. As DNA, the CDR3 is TGCGCCAGTAAGGAGGGACAGGGGCACAATGAGCAGTTCTTC.

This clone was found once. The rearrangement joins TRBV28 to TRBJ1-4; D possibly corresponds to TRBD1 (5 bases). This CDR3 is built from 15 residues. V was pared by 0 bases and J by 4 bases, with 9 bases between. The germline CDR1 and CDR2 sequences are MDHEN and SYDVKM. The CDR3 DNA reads TGTGCCAGCAGTTTATGGACAGAAGGTAATGAAAAACTGTTTTTT. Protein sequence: CASSLWTEGNEKLFF.

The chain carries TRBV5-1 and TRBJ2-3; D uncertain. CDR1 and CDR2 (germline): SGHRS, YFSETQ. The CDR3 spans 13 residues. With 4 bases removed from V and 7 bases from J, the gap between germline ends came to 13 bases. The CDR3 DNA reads TGCGCCAGCAGCCCGGCCACCGGGTATACGCAGTATTTT. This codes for CASSPATGYTQYF.

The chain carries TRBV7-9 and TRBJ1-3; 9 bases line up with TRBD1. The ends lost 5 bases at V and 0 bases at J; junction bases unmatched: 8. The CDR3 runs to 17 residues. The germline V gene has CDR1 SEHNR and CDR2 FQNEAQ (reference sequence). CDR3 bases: TGTGCCAGCAGCCCGGGGGACAGGGTATTCTCTGGAAACACCATATATTTT. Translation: CASSPGDRVFSGNTIYF.

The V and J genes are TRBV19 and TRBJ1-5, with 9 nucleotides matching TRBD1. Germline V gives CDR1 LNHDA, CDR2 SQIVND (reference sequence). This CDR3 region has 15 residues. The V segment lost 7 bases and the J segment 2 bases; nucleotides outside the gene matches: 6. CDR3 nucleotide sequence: TGTGCCAGTAACCCACAGGGGGCAGGCAATCAGCCCCAGCATTTT. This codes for CASNPQGAGNQPQHF.

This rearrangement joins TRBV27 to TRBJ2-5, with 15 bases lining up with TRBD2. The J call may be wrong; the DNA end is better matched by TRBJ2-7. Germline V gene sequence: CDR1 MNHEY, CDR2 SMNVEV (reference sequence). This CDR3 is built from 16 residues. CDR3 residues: CASSFGLAGGNYEQYF. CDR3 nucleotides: TGTGCCAGCAGTTTTGGACTAGCGGGAGGGAACTACGAGCAGTACTTC.

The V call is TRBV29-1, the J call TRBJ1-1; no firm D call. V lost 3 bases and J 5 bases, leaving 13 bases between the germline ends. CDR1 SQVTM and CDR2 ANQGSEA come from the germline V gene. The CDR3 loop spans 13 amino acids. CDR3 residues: CSVDGQAGTEAFF. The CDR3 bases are TGCAGCGTTGATGGCCAGGCTGGAACTGAAGCTTTCTTT.

CDR3 sequence (DNA): TGTGCCTCCTTCCGGGGGTTGGGGGACGAGCAGTACTTC. Residues: CASFRGLGDEQYF. The chain carries TRBV6-5 and TRBJ2-7; D may be TRBD2 (6 bases). Per germline, CDR1 MNHEY and CDR2 SVGAGI. The CDR3 extends over 13 amino acids. Trimming took 11 bases from V and 5 from J, leaving 19 bases between them.

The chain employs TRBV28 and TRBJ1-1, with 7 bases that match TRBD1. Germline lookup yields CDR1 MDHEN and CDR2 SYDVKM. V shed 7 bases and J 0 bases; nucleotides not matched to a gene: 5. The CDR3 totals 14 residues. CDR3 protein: CASNEQGLNTEAFF. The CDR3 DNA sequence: TGTGCCAGCAACGAACAGGGGCTGAACACTGAAGCTTTCTTT. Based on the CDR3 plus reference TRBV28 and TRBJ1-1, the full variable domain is DVKVTQSSRYLVKRTGEKVFLECVQDMDHENMFWYRQDPGLGLRLIYFSYDVKMKEKGDIPEGYSVSREKKERFSLILESASTNQTSMYLCASNEQGLNTEAFFGQGTRLTVV.

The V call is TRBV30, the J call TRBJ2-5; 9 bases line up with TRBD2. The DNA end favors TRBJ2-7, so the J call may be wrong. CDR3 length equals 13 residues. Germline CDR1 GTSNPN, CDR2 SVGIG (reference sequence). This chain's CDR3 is CAWRTSGSYEQYF. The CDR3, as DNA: TGTGCCTGGAGGACTAGCGGTTCCTACGAGCAGTACTTC.

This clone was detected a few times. This CDR3 is CASSRGQEETQYF. The CDR3, as DNA: TGTGCCAGCAGCCGAGGCCAAGAGGAGACCCAGTACTTC. This chain connects TRBV7-2 to TRBJ2-5, with D uncertain. The CDR3 is made up of 13 amino acids. Germline lookup yields CDR1 SGHTA and CDR2 FQGNSA. Deletions cut 5 bases from V and 5 bases from J, with 12 bases between.

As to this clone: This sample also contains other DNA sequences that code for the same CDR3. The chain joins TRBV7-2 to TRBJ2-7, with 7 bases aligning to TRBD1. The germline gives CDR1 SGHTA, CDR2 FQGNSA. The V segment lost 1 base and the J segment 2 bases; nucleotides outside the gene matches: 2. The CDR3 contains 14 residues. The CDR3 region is CASSLGQGTYEQYF. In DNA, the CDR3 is TGTGCCAGCAGCTTAGGACAGGGCACCTACGAGCAGTACTTC.

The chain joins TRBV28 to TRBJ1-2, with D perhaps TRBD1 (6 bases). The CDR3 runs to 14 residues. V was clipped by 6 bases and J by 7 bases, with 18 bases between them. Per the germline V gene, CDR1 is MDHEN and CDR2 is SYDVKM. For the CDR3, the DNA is TGTGCCAGCAGGCCGGGGCGGGGGGGCTCTGGCTACACCTTC. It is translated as CASRPGRGGSGYTF.